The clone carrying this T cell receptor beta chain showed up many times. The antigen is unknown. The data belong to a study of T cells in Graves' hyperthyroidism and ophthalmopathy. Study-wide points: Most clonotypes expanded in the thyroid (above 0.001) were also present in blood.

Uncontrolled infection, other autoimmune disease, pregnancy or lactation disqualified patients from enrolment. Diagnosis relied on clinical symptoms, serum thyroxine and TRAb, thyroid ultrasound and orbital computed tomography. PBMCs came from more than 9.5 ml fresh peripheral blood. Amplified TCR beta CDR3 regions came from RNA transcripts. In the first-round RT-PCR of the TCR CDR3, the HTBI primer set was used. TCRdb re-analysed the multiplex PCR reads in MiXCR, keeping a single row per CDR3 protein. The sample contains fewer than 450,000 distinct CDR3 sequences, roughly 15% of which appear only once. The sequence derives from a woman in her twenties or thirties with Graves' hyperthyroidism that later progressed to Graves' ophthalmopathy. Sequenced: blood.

This CDR3 is CASSDGRSNEKLFF. The CDR3 DNA reads as TGTGCCAGCAGTGATGGACGGAGTAATGAAAAACTGTTTTTT. The V gene is TRBV2, the J gene TRBJ1-4; D is unclear. Between the trimmed V and J ends, which lost 3 bases and 4 bases, there was a span of 9 bases. The CDR3 extends over 14 amino acids. Germline lookup yields CDR1 SNHLY and CDR2 FYNNEI. The complete variable domain, with remaining parts taken from reference TRBV2 and TRBJ1-4, reads EPEVTQTPSHQVTQMGQEVILRCVPISNHLYFYWYRQILGQKVEFLVSFYNNEISEKSEIFDDQFSVERPDGSNFTLKIRSTKLEDSAMYFCASSDGRSNEKLFFGSGTQLSVL.